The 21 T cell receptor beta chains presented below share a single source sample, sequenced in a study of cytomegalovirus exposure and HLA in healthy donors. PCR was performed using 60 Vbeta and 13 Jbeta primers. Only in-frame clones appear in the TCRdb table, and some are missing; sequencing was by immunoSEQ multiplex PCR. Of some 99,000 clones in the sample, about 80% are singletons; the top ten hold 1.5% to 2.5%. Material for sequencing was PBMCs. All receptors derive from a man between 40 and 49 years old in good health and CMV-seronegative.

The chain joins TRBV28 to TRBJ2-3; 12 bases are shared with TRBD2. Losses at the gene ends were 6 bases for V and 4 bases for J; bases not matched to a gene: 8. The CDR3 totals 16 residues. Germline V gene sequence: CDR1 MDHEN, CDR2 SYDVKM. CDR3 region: CASRETSGSWSDTQYF. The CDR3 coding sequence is TGTGCCAGCAGAGAGACTAGCGGGAGTTGGTCAGATACGCAGTATTTT.

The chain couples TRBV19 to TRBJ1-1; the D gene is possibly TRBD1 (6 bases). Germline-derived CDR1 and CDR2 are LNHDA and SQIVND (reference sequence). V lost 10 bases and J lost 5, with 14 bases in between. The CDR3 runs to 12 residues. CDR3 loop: CATATGLTEAFF. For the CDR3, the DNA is TGTGCCACAGCGACAGGTCTAACTGAAGCTTTCTTT.

CDR3 in DNA: TGTGCCAGCAGTTTACAAGCGGGAGGCCTGGGGACCCAGTACTTC. It codes for CASSLQAGGLGTQYF. The chain carries TRBV27 and TRBJ2-5; 9 nucleotides align to TRBD2. CDR3 length: 15 amino acids. Germline lookup yields CDR1 MNHEY and CDR2 SMNVEV (reference sequence). The V and J ends lost 2 bases and 7 bases, in that order; junction bases with no gene match: 8.

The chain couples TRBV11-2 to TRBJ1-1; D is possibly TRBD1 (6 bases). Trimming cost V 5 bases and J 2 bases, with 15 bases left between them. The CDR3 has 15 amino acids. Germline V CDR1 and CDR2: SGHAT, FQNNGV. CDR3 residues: CASSQAGTSNTEAFF. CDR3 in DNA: TGTGCCAGCAGCCAAGCCGGGACATCTAACACTGAAGCTTTCTTT.

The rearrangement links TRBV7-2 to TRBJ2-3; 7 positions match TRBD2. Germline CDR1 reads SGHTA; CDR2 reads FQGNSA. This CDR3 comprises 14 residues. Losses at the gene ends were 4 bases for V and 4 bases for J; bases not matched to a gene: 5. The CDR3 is CASSSSGNPDTQYF. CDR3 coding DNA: TGTGCCAGCAGCTCCAGCGGGAACCCAGATACGCAGTATTTT.

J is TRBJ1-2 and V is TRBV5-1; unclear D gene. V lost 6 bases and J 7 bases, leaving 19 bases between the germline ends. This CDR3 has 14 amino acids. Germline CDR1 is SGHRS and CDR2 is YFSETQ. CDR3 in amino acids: CASTVDGIRGGYTF. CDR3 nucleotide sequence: TGCGCCAGCACTGTGGACGGAATACGGGGTGGCTACACCTTC.

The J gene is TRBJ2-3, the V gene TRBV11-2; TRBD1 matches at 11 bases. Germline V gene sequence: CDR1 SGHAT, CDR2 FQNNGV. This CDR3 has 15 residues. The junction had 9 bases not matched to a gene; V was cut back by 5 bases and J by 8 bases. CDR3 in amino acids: CASSPGDRGWSTQYF. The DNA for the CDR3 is TGTGCCAGCAGCCCCGGGGACAGGGGGTGGAGTACGCAGTATTTT.

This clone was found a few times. CDR3 in DNA: TGTGCCAGTACCAAGGACAGCTACTATGGCTACACCTTC. Its protein is CASTKDSYYGYTF. This chain links TRBV19 with TRBJ1-2; tentative D call: TRBD1 (6 bases). The CDR3 length is 13 residues. Germline CDR1 LNHDA, CDR2 SQIVND (reference sequence). Deletions cut 7 bases from V and 3 bases from J, with 12 bases between.

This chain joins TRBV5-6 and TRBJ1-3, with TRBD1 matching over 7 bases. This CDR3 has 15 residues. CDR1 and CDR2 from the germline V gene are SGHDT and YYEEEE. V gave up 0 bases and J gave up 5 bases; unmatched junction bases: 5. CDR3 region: CASSLAIQGRNTIYF. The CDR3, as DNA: TGTGCCAGCAGCTTGGCCATACAGGGGAGAAACACCATATATTTT.

CDR3 in DNA: TGTGCCAGCAGTCCCAGGGGCATGAACACTGAAGCTTTCTTT. It codes for CASSPRGMNTEAFF. The chain combines TRBV6-1 with TRBJ1-1; D is possibly TRBD1 (6 bases). CDR1 MNHNS and CDR2 SASEGT come from the germline V gene. This CDR3 contains 14 residues. The germline V and J ends were trimmed by 5 bases and 0 bases, with 10 bases remaining between them.

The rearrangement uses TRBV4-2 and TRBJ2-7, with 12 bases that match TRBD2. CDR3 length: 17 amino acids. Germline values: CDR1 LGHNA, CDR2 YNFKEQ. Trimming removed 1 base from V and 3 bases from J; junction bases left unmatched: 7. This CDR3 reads CASSQGETSGGFYEQYF. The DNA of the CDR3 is TGTGCCAGCAGCCAAGGGGAGACTAGCGGGGGATTCTACGAGCAGTACTTC.

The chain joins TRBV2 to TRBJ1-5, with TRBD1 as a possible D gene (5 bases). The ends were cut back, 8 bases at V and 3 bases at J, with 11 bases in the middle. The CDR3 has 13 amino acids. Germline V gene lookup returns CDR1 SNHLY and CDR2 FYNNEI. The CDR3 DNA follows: TGTGCCAGCCTGGGGGGAGTCAATCAGCCCCAGCATTTT. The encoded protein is CASLGGVNQPQHF.

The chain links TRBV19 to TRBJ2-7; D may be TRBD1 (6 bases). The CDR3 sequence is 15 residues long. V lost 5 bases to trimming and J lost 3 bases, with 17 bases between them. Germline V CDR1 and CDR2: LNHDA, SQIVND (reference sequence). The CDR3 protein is CASSQGPPAFYEQYF. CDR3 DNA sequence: TGTGCCAGTAGTCAGGGGCCGCCCGCGTTCTACGAGCAGTACTTC.

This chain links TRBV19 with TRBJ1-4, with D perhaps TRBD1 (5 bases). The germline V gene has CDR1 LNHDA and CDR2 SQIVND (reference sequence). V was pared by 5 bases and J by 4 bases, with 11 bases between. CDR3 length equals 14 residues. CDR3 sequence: CASSPGRGNEKLFF. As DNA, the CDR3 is TGTGCCAGTAGTCCCGGGAGGGGTAATGAAAAACTGTTTTTT.

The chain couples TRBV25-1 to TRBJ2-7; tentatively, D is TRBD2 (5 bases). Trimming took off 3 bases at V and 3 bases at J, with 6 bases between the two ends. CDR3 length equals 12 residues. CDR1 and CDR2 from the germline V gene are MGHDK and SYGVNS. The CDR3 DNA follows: TGTGCCAGCAGTGAGGACTTCTACGAGCAGTACTTC. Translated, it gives CASSEDFYEQYF.

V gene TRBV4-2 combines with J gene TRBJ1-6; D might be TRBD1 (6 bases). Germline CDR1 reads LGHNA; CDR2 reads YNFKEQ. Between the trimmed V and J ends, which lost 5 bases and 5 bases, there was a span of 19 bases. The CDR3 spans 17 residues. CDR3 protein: CASSRVYSGQDNSPLHF. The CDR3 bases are TGTGCCAGCAGCAGGGTTTATTCGGGACAAGATAATTCACCCCTCCACTTT.

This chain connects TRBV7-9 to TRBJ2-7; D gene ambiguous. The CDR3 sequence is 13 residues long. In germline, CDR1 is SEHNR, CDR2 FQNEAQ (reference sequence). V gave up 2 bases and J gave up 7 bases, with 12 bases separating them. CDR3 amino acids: CASSLTAQAEQYF. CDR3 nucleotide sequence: TGTGCCAGCAGCTTAACGGCCCAGGCAGAGCAGTACTTC.

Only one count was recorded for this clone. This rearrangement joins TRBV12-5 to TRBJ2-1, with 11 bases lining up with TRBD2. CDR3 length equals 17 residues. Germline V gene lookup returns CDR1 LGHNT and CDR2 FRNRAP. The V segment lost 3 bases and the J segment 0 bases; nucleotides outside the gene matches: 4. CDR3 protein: CASGFSLAGGSYNEQFF. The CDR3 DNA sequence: TGTGCTAGTGGTTTCAGTCTAGCGGGGGGCTCCTACAATGAGCAGTTCTTC.

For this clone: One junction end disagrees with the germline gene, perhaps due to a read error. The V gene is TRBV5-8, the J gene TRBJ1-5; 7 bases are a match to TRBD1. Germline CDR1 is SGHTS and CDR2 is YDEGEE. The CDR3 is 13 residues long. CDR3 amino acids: CASSRGQGEAQRF. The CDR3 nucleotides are TGTGCCAGCAGCCGCGGTCAGGGGGAGGCCCAGAGATTT.

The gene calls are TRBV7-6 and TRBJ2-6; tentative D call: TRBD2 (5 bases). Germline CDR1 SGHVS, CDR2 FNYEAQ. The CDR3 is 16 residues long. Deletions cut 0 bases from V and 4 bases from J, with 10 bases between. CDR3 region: CASSLAQPSGANVLTF. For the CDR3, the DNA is TGTGCCAGCAGCTTAGCACAGCCTAGCGGGGCCAACGTCCTGACTTTC. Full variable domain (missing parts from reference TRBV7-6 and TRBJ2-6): GAGVSQSPRYKVTKRGQDVALRCDPISGHVSLYWYRQALGQGPEFLTYFNYEAQQDKSGLPNDRFSAERPEGSISTLTIQRTEQRDSAMYRCASSLAQPSGANVLTFGAGSRLTVL.

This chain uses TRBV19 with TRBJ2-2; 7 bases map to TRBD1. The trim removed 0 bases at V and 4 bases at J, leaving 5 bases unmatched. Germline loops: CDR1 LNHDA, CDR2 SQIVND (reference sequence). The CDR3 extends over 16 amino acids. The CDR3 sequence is CASSIDPGQSTGELFF. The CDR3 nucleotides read TGTGCCAGTAGTATAGATCCGGGACAGTCCACCGGGGAGCTGTTTTTT.